What follows are 12 T cell receptor beta chains derived from one specimen sequenced in a study of cytomegalovirus exposure and HLA in healthy donors. PCR amplification relied on 60 Vbeta primers (plus 13 Jbeta primers). Method: immunoSEQ multiplex PCR; TCRdb's copy keeps in-frame clones and lacks some. The data show about 100,000 clones, under 80% seen once. Sequencing was carried out using PBMCs. The receptors were sampled from a woman aged 45-65 years in good health and CMV-seropositive.

Comment on this clone: A junction boundary mismatches the germline segment, possibly from a read error. This chain uses TRBV7-9 with TRBJ1-2; 7 bases line up with TRBD1. Germline values: CDR1 SEHNR, CDR2 FQNEAQ (reference sequence). CDR3 size: 14 residues. Here the CDR3 reads CSSSLRGGAYGYTF. CDR3 bases: TGTTCCAGCAGCTTAAGAGGGGGCGCTTATGGCTACACCTTC.

This chain links TRBV30 with TRBJ2-7, with TRBD1 matching 10 bases. V dropped 2 bases and J dropped 3; count of bases not matched to a gene: 4. This CDR3 region has 14 residues. The germline CDR1 and CDR2 sequences are GTSNPN and SVGIG (reference sequence). CDR3 in amino acids: CAWSLGQGVYEQYF. The CDR3 DNA reads as TGTGCCTGGAGTCTTGGACAGGGGGTCTACGAGCAGTACTTC.

The chain has TRBV12-2 and TRBJ1-5; the DNA was not used to check the table's D call, TRBD1. TRBV12-2 is a pseudogene. This CDR3 has 17 residues. The CDR3 loop is CASRPGTGGYSNQPQHF. The DNA of the CDR3 is TGTGCAAGTCGCCCCGGGACAGGGGGCTATAGCAATCAGCCCCAGCATTTT.

The chain has TRBV4-1 and TRBJ1-5, with D maybe TRBD1 (6 bases). V lost 2 bases and J lost 1, with 15 bases in between. Per germline, CDR1 MGHRA and CDR2 YSYEKL. The CDR3 length is 17 residues. The CDR3, as DNA: TGCGCCAGCAGCCAACAACCTTTAACAGGGAGCAATCAGCCCCAGCATTTT. Translated: CASSQQPLTGSNQPQHF.

In this sample, this clone turned up a few times. The genes are TRBV11-2 and TRBJ2-7, with TRBD1 as a possible D gene (6 bases). Trimming removed 1 base from V and 8 bases from J, with 18 bases in between. The CDR3 consists of 15 residues. Germline V gene data show CDR1 as SGHAT and CDR2 as FQNNGV. CDR3 nucleotides: TGTGCCAGCAGCTTAGGGGGTTTTGGGGACACCAAGCAGTACTTC. Encoded protein: CASSLGGFGDTKQYF.

The chain combines TRBV19 with TRBJ2-2, with a tentative D call TRBD2 (6 bases). CDR1 and CDR2 from the germline V gene are LNHDA and SQIVND (reference sequence). The ends were cut back, 2 bases at V and 1 base at J, with 17 bases in the middle. This CDR3 contains 18 residues. The CDR3 sequence is CASSIRQTSIMNTGELFF. As DNA, the CDR3 is TGTGCCAGTAGTATACGGCAGACTAGTATTATGAACACCGGGGAGCTGTTTTTT.

The V gene is TRBV7-8, the J gene TRBJ2-1; 12 nucleotides line up with TRBD2. Germline CDR1 and CDR2: SGHVS and FQNEAQ. V lost 5 bases to trimming and J lost 8 bases; unmatched junction nucleotides: 10. This CDR3 comprises 16 residues. The CDR3 loop reads CASSISTSGGVDEQFF. CDR3 nucleotides: TGTGCCAGCAGCATATCGACTAGCGGGGGAGTTGATGAGCAGTTCTTC.

This clone showed up just once. The rearrangement links TRBV5-1 to TRBJ2-1, with 10 bases lining up with TRBD1. The CDR3 contains 13 residues. Germline CDR1 reads SGHRS; CDR2 reads YFSETQ. Germline trimming cut 3 bases from V and 14 bases from J; bases unmatched to any gene: 8. Here the CDR3 DNA reads TGCGCCAGCAGCTGGGACAGGGGTTCTGGCAAGTTCTTC. Translating gives CASSWDRGSGKFF.

This clone was seen once. At one end the junction does not follow the germline gene, possibly because of a read error. The chain joins TRBV7-6 to TRBJ2-3, with a possible D match to TRBD2 (6 bases). Looked up from germline, CDR1 is SGHVS and CDR2 is FNYEAQ. The CDR3 is made up of 16 amino acids. This chain's CDR3 is CASSPTGDHSTHTQYF. The CDR3 coding sequence is TGTGCCAGCAGCCCAACGGGGGACCATTCCACACATACGCAGTATTTT.

The chain is built from TRBV19 and TRBJ1-1; D may be TRBD1 (6 bases). CDR3 size: 13 residues. Germline CDR1 is LNHDA and CDR2 is SQIVND (reference sequence). Trimming pared 5 bases from V and 2 bases from J, leaving 9 bases between. The CDR3 here is CASSLQGNTEAFF. The CDR3 DNA reads as TGTGCCAGTAGTTTACAGGGTAACACTGAAGCTTTCTTT.

V gene TRBV29-1 combines with J gene TRBJ1-4; 7 bases map to TRBD1. The CDR3 covers 14 residues. J was trimmed by 5 bases and V by 1 base; bases with no gene match: 4. CDR1 and CDR2 from the germline V gene are SQVTM and ANQGSEA. CDR3 DNA: TGCAGCGTTGAAGTAGGGGGCAGGAATGAAAAACTGTTTTTT. This sequence encodes CSVEVGGRNEKLFF.

The rearrangement joins TRBV6-5 to TRBJ2-1, with TRBD2 identical over 7 bases. In germline, CDR1 is MNHEY, CDR2 SVGAGI. The length of the CDR3 is 15 residues. The V and J ends lost 0 bases and 8 bases, in that order; junction bases with no gene match: 7. CDR3 in amino acids: CASSYSSGVIYEQFF. The CDR3 coding sequence is TGTGCCAGCAGTTACTCGAGCGGGGTCATTTATGAGCAGTTCTTC.